This passage covers 17 T cell receptor beta chains from one sample sequenced in a study of OX40 agonist ivuxolimab in advanced cancers. The protocol was immunoSEQ multiplex PCR, while the TCRdb copy is restricted to in-frame clones and leaves out a portion. Among about 30,000 clones listed, 90% were seen once. The sequencing here drew on CD4+ or CD8+ T cells sorted from blood, taken in a trial of the OX40 agonist ivuxolimab. These receptor sequences come from an adult with an advanced solid tumor such as melanoma, head and neck, liver or kidney cancer.

This rearrangement joins TRBV6-5 to TRBJ1-2; D not resolved. Germline CDR1 is MNHEY and CDR2 is SVGAGI. CDR3 length: 16 residues. The germline V and J ends were trimmed by 0 bases and 4 bases, with 15 bases remaining between them. CDR3: CASSYSGQTSFYGYTF. The CDR3 coding sequence is TGTGCCAGCAGTTACTCGGGTCAGACGAGCTTCTATGGCTACACCTTC.

The J gene is TRBJ2-7, the V gene TRBV7-9; 11 bases fit TRBD2. The V gene's germline CDR1 is SEHNR and CDR2 FQNEAQ (reference sequence). The CDR3 contains 14 residues. J was trimmed by 3 bases and V by 5 bases; bases with no gene match: 3. CDR3 residues: CASSQLAGVYEQYF. As DNA, the CDR3 is TGTGCCAGCAGCCAACTAGCGGGAGTCTACGAGCAGTACTTC.

The gene calls are TRBV19 and TRBJ1-5; 10 positions match TRBD1. This CDR3 has 16 residues. Germline CDR1 reads LNHDA; CDR2 reads SQIVND (reference sequence). V shed 3 bases and J 6 bases; nucleotides not matched to a gene: 8. CDR3: CASSIFGTGAGQPQHF. CDR3 coding DNA: TGTGCCAGTAGTATCTTTGGGACAGGGGCTGGTCAGCCCCAGCATTTT.

Remarks on this clone: The identical CDR3 is also encoded by other nucleotide sequences in the sample. This chain connects TRBV6-1 to TRBJ2-1; TRBD2 matches at 12 bases. V shed 2 bases, J shed 7 bases, and the junction held 3 bases outside the gene matches. The germline gives CDR1 MNHNS, CDR2 SASEGT. This CDR3 contains 15 residues. This chain's CDR3 is CASSERTSGINEQFF. CDR3 bases: TGTGCCAGCAGTGAAAGGACTAGCGGGATAAATGAGCAGTTCTTC.

The chain links TRBV5-1 to TRBJ2-1; possible D gene TRBD2, 6 bases. V was clipped by 1 base and J by 10 bases, with 9 bases between them. The length of the CDR3 is 12 residues. Looked up from germline, CDR1 is SGHRS and CDR2 is YFSETQ. The CDR3: CASSLSLAEQFF. The CDR3 coding sequence is TGCGCCAGCAGCTTGTCGCTAGCGGAGCAGTTCTTC. The whole variable domain, filled in from reference TRBV5-1 and TRBJ2-1, reads KAGVTQTPRYLIKTRGQQVTLSCSPISGHRSVSWYQQTPGQGLQFLFEYFSETQRNKGNFPGRFSGRQFSNSRSEMNVSTLELGDSALYLCASSLSLAEQFFGPGTRLTVL.

This rearrangement joins TRBV30 to TRBJ1-1; possible D gene TRBD1, 6 bases. Per germline, CDR1 GTSNPN and CDR2 SVGIG (reference sequence). The CDR3 extends over 14 amino acids. Trimming stripped 0 bases from V and 4 bases from J, with 12 bases between. CDR3 in DNA: TGTGCCTGGAGTGTAACAGGGTTGGGCACTGAAGCTTTCTTT. Residues: CAWSVTGLGTEAFF. The whole variable domain, filled in from reference TRBV30 and TRBJ1-1, reads SQTIHQWPATLVQPVGSPLSLECTVEGTSNPNLYWYRQAAGRGLQLLFYSVGIGQISSEVPQNLSASRPQDRQFILSSKKLLLSDSGFYLCAWSVTGLGTEAFFGQGTRLTVV.

The genes are TRBV4-3 and TRBJ2-1; D not resolved. Trimming stripped 2 bases from V and 7 bases from J, with 15 bases between. The CDR3 contains 15 residues. Germline CDR1 and CDR2: LGHNA and YSLEER. CDR3 DNA: TGCGCCAGCAGCCAATTTTGGGCAATCGGGAATGAGCAGTTCTTC. Amino acids: CASSQFWAIGNEQFF.

The gene calls are TRBV29-1 and TRBJ2-1; TRBD1 agrees at 7 bases. The CDR3 totals 18 residues. Per germline, CDR1 SQVTM and CDR2 ANQGSEA. V was clipped by 0 bases and J by 8 bases; unmatched bases: 19. The DNA for the CDR3 is TGCAGCGTTGAAGACCCACACAGGGGATCGGGAAGGTACTATGAGCAGTTCTTC. Its protein is CSVEDPHRGSGRYYEQFF.

This chain uses TRBV14 with TRBJ2-1, with 11 bases matching TRBD2. Unmatched junction bases numbered 9, after V lost 0 bases and J lost 2 bases. Per the germline V gene, CDR1 is SGHDN and CDR2 is FVKESK. The CDR3 extends over 19 amino acids. CDR3 amino acids: CASSQEGISGRVAYNEQFF. The CDR3 DNA follows: TGTGCCAGCAGCCAAGAAGGGATTAGCGGGAGGGTCGCCTACAATGAGCAGTTCTTC.

Points on this clone: This sample includes further DNA sequences coding for the same CDR3. The chain recombines TRBV5-1 with TRBJ2-1; D gene uncertain. Trimming removed 2 bases from V and 4 bases from J, with 7 bases in between. Germline CDR1 and CDR2: SGHRS and YFSETQ. The CDR3 is made up of 13 amino acids. The CDR3 loop reads CASSFDLYNEQFF. In DNA, the CDR3 is TGCGCCAGCAGCTTCGACCTGTACAATGAGCAGTTCTTC.

The chain combines TRBV2 with TRBJ1-4, with a tentative D call TRBD1 (5 bases). CDR3 length: 18 residues. The V gene lost 3 bases and the J gene lost 5 bases, with 22 bases spanning the gap. From germline, CDR1 is SNHLY and CDR2 FYNNEI. CDR3 bases: TGTGCCAGCAGTGACCCCTGGTCAATGGGACGGGGAAATGAAAAACTGTTTTTT. Amino acids: CASSDPWSMGRGNEKLFF.

V gene TRBV2 combines with J gene TRBJ2-5; 8 bases are shared with TRBD2. Germline V gene data show CDR1 as SNHLY and CDR2 as FYNNEI. CDR3 size: 15 residues. V shed 9 bases and J 0 bases; nucleotides not matched to a gene: 9. CDR3 sequence: CARETSGGNQETQYF. The CDR3 bases are TGTGCCAGGGAAACTAGCGGAGGGAACCAAGAGACCCAGTACTTC.

The gene calls are TRBV4-2 and TRBJ2-7; TRBD1 agrees at 11 bases. CDR3 length equals 18 residues. Unmatched junction bases numbered 9, after V lost 1 base and J lost 1 base. CDR1 and CDR2 from the germline V gene are LGHNA and YNFKEQ. The CDR3 is CASSQGFDRDRGSYEQYF. The CDR3 DNA follows: TGTGCCAGCAGCCAAGGGTTTGACCGGGACAGGGGGTCCTACGAGCAGTACTTC.

The chain joins TRBV6-5 to TRBJ2-7, with D hard to call. Trimming cost V 0 bases and J 1 base, with 7 bases left between them. The CDR3 extends over 14 amino acids. Germline CDR1 is MNHEY and CDR2 is SVGAGI. The DNA of the CDR3 is TGTGCCAGCAGTTACTCGGGCCCGTCCTACGAGCAGTACTTC. Amino acids: CASSYSGPSYEQYF.

The chain combines TRBV5-5 with TRBJ2-7; D unclear. The CDR3 covers 18 residues. The germline V gene has CDR1 SGHKS and CDR2 YYEKEE (reference sequence). The V end lost 0 bases, the J end lost 4 bases, and 23 bases lay between the germline ends. CDR3 in amino acids: CASSLGQIYPTPGYEQYF. The CDR3, as DNA: TGTGCCAGCAGCTTGGGGCAAATATACCCTACCCCTGGGTACGAGCAGTACTTC.

The rearrangement links TRBV6-5 to TRBJ2-2; weak D call: TRBD2 (5 bases). V lost 2 bases, J lost 6 bases, and 10 bases lay in between. This CDR3 is 14 amino acids long. Looked up from germline, CDR1 is MNHEY and CDR2 is SVGAGI. The CDR3 region has the DNA TGTGCCAGCAGTTACGAGGGTGTCCCCGGGGAGCTGTTTTTT. It yields the protein CASSYEGVPGELFF.

The chain recombines TRBV25-1 with TRBJ2-1; D is perhaps TRBD1 or TRBD2 (5 bases each). In germline, CDR1 is MGHDK, CDR2 SYGVNS. The CDR3 has 18 amino acids. Trimming cost V 0 bases and J 4 bases, with 19 bases left between them. The CDR3 loop reads CASSEYILDSTPYNEQFF. The CDR3, as DNA: TGTGCCAGCAGTGAATATATACTAGACAGCACCCCATACAATGAGCAGTTCTTC. The full variable domain, with the rest looked up from reference TRBV25-1 and TRBJ2-1, is EADIYQTPRYLVIGTGKKITLECSQTMGHDKMYWYQQDPGMELHLIHYSYGVNSTEKGDLSSESTVSRIRTEHFPLTLESARPSHTSQYLCASSEYILDSTPYNEQFFGPGTRLTVL.